This entry features one TCR beta chain sequence. The specificity of this receptor is unknown. Base qualities are missing; no much larger clone stands one base away. From the cysteine through the phenylalanine, the CDR3 covers 14 amino acids. The read is trimmed to its CDR3 DNA, 42 bases read in frame from base 1. CDR1 and CDR2 (MNHNS, SASEGT) derive from the germline V gene. The junction carries 9 bases between V and J, which are trimmed by 1 base and 3 bases respectively. TCRbeta CDR3 regions were amplified from genomic DNA using the immunoSEQ Assay, a bias-controlled multiplex PCR. Per the authors' processing: The number of nucleated cells in each sample was estimated by amplification of reference gene primers within the assay. To quantify the absolute abundance of each unique TCRbeta CDR3 rearrangement, sequence reads were collapsed and filtered. Productive Simpson clonality was computed per sample as the square root of Simpson's diversity index over productive rearrangements. The table was pulled from immuneACCESS by TCRdb, which kept in-frame rearrangements only. Such tables lose some clones; where checked, under half of the loss comes from unresolved V genes, and the rest has no known cause. The V and J calls and the clone size are those of that table, but D and trimming were determined from the DNA. This sample lists some 87,000 clones; about nine tenths were detected once. Clones ranked in the top ten supply 3% to 4% of the sample.

Collaborating institutions collected whole blood in K2EDTA tubes following their own protocols. For TCRbeta analysis, collaborator samples were shipped as frozen whole blood, as isolated PBMCs, or as DNA extracted from either sample type. These data come from a study of blood T cell repertoires in COVID-19 (TCRdb year 2020). About the full investigation: Samples from collaborators originated in the United States, Italy and Spain and spanned both the acute and convalescent phases of COVID-19. A de-identified subject ID, COVID-19 status, age in years and sex were almost always included in the sample metadata. The repertoires were made available in a free public database intended to serve as a resource for research on the immune response to SARS-CoV-2. The samples were drawn from two sources: the first 160 participants of the ongoing ImmuneRACE study, and 1,200 or so subjects contributed by 6 global collaborators. The material from the prospective study consisted of cDNA or gDNA derived from T cells, B-cell-depleted T cells, or PBMCs. Where HLA class I and class II types were available, the types were taken from metadata supplied by the sample provider, not from assay-based typing. The dataset comprised deeply sampled blood TCRbeta repertoires from subjects exposed to, actively infected with, or recovered from COVID-19. Results and caveats for the whole study, not just this receptor: Clinical and demographic metadata were provided uncurated, with the amount varying by source and participant.

The receptor was isolated from a woman in her 70s with acute or convalescent COVID-19. This chain is built from TRBV6-1 and TRBJ1-2, with no confidently assigned D gene. The sequenced sample consisted of peripheral blood. The CDR3 protein sequence reads: CASSEGGTYYGYTF. The bases are TGTGCCAGCAGTGAAGGTGGCACATACTATGGCTACACCTTC.